Below, 9 T cell receptor beta chains from the same sample are listed, as sequenced in a study of blood T cell repertoires in COVID-19. Here immunoSEQ multiplex PCR was the method, and the copy in TCRdb shows in-frame clones only, minus some. The sample lists some 54,000 clones; 80% to 95% were seen once. The sample consisted of peripheral blood. The receptors come from a man aged 55 to 69 with acute or convalescent COVID-19.

This chain links TRBV7-9 with TRBJ2-3; D might be TRBD2 (5 bases). The germline V gene has CDR1 SEHNR and CDR2 FQNEAQ (reference sequence). The CDR3 is made up of 16 amino acids. Trimming shortened V by 1 base and J by 2 bases, and 13 bases separated the two germline ends. The CDR3 loop reads CASSLVVGENTDTQYF. The CDR3 DNA is TGTGCCAGCAGCTTAGTGGTCGGGGAGAACACAGATACGCAGTATTTT. Together with reference TRBV7-9 and TRBJ2-3, the CDR3 gives the full variable domain: DTGVSQNPRHKITKRGQNVTFRCDPISEHNRLYWYRQTLGQGPEFLTYFQNEAQLEKSRLLSDRFSAERPKGSFSTLEIQRTEQGDSAMYLCASSLVVGENTDTQYFGPGTRLTVL.

The gene calls are TRBV30 and TRBJ2-3; TRBD2 aligns across 10 bases. Germline trimming cut 2 bases from V and 4 bases from J; bases unmatched to any gene: 9. This CDR3 has 16 residues. In germline, CDR1 is GTSNPN, CDR2 SVGIG (reference sequence). The CDR3 DNA reads TGTGCCTGGAGTCCCAGCGGGAGGGCCTTTTCAGATACGCAGTATTTT. The encoded protein is CAWSPSGRAFSDTQYF.

The chain uses TRBV19 and TRBJ1-1, with D unresolved. V lost 2 bases and J lost 1, with 5 bases in between. There are 13 residues in the CDR3. Germline CDR1 LNHDA, CDR2 SQIVND (reference sequence). CDR3 region: CASSITRNTEAFF. DNA of the CDR3: TGTGCCAGTAGTATAACTAGGAACACTGAAGCTTTCTTT.

The gene calls are TRBV5-4 and TRBJ2-2, with 7 bases matching TRBD1. The V and J ends lost 1 base and 2 bases, in that order; junction bases with no gene match: 8. This CDR3 spans 17 amino acids. Germline lookup yields CDR1 SGHNT and CDR2 YYREEE (reference sequence). CDR3 in DNA: TGTGCCAGCAGCTTGACTCCGGGACAGCTTAACACCGGGGAGCTGTTTTTT. Its protein product is CASSLTPGQLNTGELFF.

This clone was seen just once. The J gene is TRBJ2-5, the V gene TRBV19, with D maybe TRBD1 (6 bases). The CDR3 has 13 residues. Germline lookup yields CDR1 LNHDA and CDR2 SQIVND (reference sequence). Deletions cut 5 bases from V and 3 bases from J, with 10 bases between. The CDR3 reads CASSPRQEETQYF. The CDR3 DNA follows: TGTGCCAGTAGTCCGAGACAGGAAGAGACCCAGTACTTC.

This chain connects TRBV5-6 to TRBJ2-7; D not certain. V was pared by 6 bases and J by 4 bases, with 17 bases between. The germline V gene has CDR1 SGHDT and CDR2 YYEEEE. CDR3 length: 14 residues. CDR3 loop: CASTTGLFGYEQYF. CDR3 DNA: TGTGCCAGCACCACCGGCCTCTTCGGGTACGAGCAGTACTTC.

The chain uses TRBV6-1 and TRBJ2-7, with 9 bases fitting TRBD2. Germline CDR1 MNHNS, CDR2 SASEGT. The CDR3 has 16 amino acids. The junction had 10 bases not matched to a gene; V was cut back by 1 base and J by 6 bases. This CDR3 reads CASSEVHSGRRPEQYF. CDR3 nucleotide sequence: TGTGCCAGCAGTGAAGTGCATAGCGGGAGACGTCCCGAGCAGTACTTC.

The chain is built from TRBV28 and TRBJ1-5; 7 nucleotides align to TRBD1. The CDR3 has 15 amino acids. Germline V lookup: CDR1 MDHEN, CDR2 SYDVKM. V lost 3 bases to trimming and J lost 6 bases; unmatched junction nucleotides: 8. CDR3 DNA sequence: TGTGCCAGCAGTTTTCGACAGGGTCGAAGTCAGCCCCAGCATTTT. It yields the protein CASSFRQGRSQPQHF.

The chain joins TRBV7-9 to TRBJ2-2; weak D call: TRBD2 (5 bases). Germline CDR1 SEHNR, CDR2 FQNEAQ (reference sequence). The CDR3 totals 14 residues. V was clipped by 0 bases and J by 7 bases, with 9 bases between them. This chain's CDR3 is CASSLATGGGELFF. The CDR3 DNA follows: TGTGCCAGCAGCTTAGCGACTGGAGGCGGGGAGCTGTTTTTT. Supplemented by reference TRBV7-9 and TRBJ2-2, the full variable domain reads DTGVSQNPRHKITKRGQNVTFRCDPISEHNRLYWYRQTLGQGPEFLTYFQNEAQLEKSRLLSDRFSAERPKGSFSTLEIQRTEQGDSAMYLCASSLATGGGELFFGEGSRLTVL.